A single TCR beta chain is shown here with its context. Its antigen is unidentified. The TRB libraries of cDNA were built by UMI-labeled 5' RACE. TCRdb processed the 5' RACE reads again and assigns one entry to each CDR3 protein, with no DNA. The sample holds 50,000 to 75,000 distinct CDR3 sequences. These data come from a study of CXCR3-negative and CXCR3-positive naive CD8 T cells. Triplicate sorting captured around 300,000 cells each from every CD8+ T cell subset. The authors gated naive CD8+ T cells as CD45RO-CCR7+CD27+CD95-. Study observations and caveats: With respect to TRBV-TRBJ usage, naive CXCR3-negative and CXCR3-positive cells were similar; memory differed. Freshly isolated PBMCs were used in most assays, given partial CXCR3 loss after freezing.

This CDR3 is built from 16 residues. Germline-derived CDR1 and CDR2 are MNHEY and SVGAGI. This TCR was sampled from a human donor in good health. Some clones in this sample may be carry-over from other donors' samples. Sequencing was done on a sample of naive CXCR3- CD8+ T cells from blood. The subset was: CD45RO-CCR7+CD27+CD95- naive CD8+ T cells lacking CXCR3 (TNR3-). The chain is built from TRBV6-5 and TRBJ2-7; TCRdb calls TRBD2, which cannot be checked without DNA. CDR3 in amino acids: CASSLYSRGPYYEQYF.